This T cell receptor (beta chain) originates from a study of blood T cell repertoires in COVID-19. At the level of the study: COVID-19 samples, acute and convalescent, were from the United States, Italy and Spain. In each case, the material was cDNA or gDNA derived from T cells, B-cell-depleted T cells, or PBMCs.

The CDR3 consists of 16 residues. V gave up 5 bases and J gave up 6 bases, with 17 bases separating them. Germline-derived CDR1 and CDR2 are LNHDA and SQIVND (reference sequence). The authors' processing: Estimation of nucleated cell counts was performed using reference gene primer amplification. Libraries were prepared by immunoSEQ multiplex PCR; TCRdb keeps only in-frame clonotypes and omits some of them. From that table come the V and J calls and clone size; the DNA was used to work out D and trimming. Of roughly 67,000 clones in the sample, about 86% were seen once. Source material: peripheral blood. The TCR comes from a man aged 50-60 years with acute or convalescent COVID-19. The gene calls are TRBV19 and TRBJ1-6; no definite D call. CDR3 nucleotide sequence: TGTGCCAGTAGTCCATACGTGGGAGATACTAATTCACCCCTCCACTTT. It is translated as CASSPYVGDTNSPLHF. Full variable domain (missing parts from reference TRBV19 and TRBJ1-6): DGGITQSPKYLFRKEGQNVTLSCEQNLNHDAMYWYRQDPGQGLRLIYYSQIVNDFQKGDIAEGYSVSREKKESFPLTVTSAQKNPTAFYLCASSPYVGDTNSPLHFGNGTRLTVT.